This note documents a single T cell receptor beta chain sequence. Its antigen remains unknown. This entry belongs to a study of shared clonotypes between healthy human individuals. Whole-study results and caveats: Depth of sequencing was expected to influence donor clonotype sharing.

The V end lost 3 bases, the J end lost 0 bases, and 9 bases lay between the germline ends. The CDR3 has 15 residues. The germline V gene encodes CDR1 MDHEN and CDR2 SYDVKM. The study drew its donors from healthy HIV-negative adults without recent acute infections or vaccinations. Only Caucasian adults living in Nashville, Tennessee made up the donor group. Clones were read by immunoSEQ multiplex PCR, and TCRdb kept only the in-frame ones, dropping some. The sample records about 520,000 clones, approximately 82% being singletons. J is TRBJ2-1 and V is TRBV28; no clear D. This TCR derives from a woman aged 40 to 50 in good health. Some clones in this sample may be carry-over from other donors' samples. The specimen was PBMCs. The CDR3 region is CASSFQLSSYNEQFF. The CDR3 DNA is TGTGCCAGCAGTTTTCAACTGAGCTCCTACAATGAGCAGTTCTTC.